The 5 T cell receptor beta chains below all came from one sample that was sequenced in a study of T cell responses to AZD1222 COVID-19 vaccine. Data came from immunoSEQ multiplex PCR; TCRdb stores just in-frame clones and leaves some out. The sample has around 180,000 clones, almost 90% seen once. The sample here was peripheral blood, taken on day 0 of AZD1222 vaccination. Every receptor here comes from an adult in good health.

The chain combines TRBV27 with TRBJ1-2; D call uncertain. The CDR3 loop spans 13 amino acids. Deletions cut 2 bases from V and 5 bases from J, with 9 bases between. Germline V gives CDR1 MNHEY, CDR2 SMNVEV (reference sequence). The CDR3 DNA reads TGTGCCAGCAGTTTAGGGAAACCTTATGGCTACACCTTC. It yields the protein CASSLGKPYGYTF.

The chain carries TRBV5-1 and TRBJ1-1; D is perhaps TRBD1 (6 bases). Trimming cost V 4 bases and J 9 bases, with 13 bases left between them. Germline lookup yields CDR1 SGHRS and CDR2 YFSETQ. CDR3 length: 12 amino acids. The CDR3 DNA sequence: TGCGCCAGCAGCCCCGAGGGGGTTAAAGCTTTCTTT. The encoded protein is CASSPEGVKAFF.

V is TRBV9 and J is TRBJ1-6, with 11 bases aligning to TRBD1. The CDR3 consists of 20 residues. The V gene end was trimmed by 4 bases and the J gene end by 7 bases; junction bases not matched to a gene: 19. Germline V lookup: CDR1 SGDLS, CDR2 YYNGEE. This CDR3 reads CASSHPGGTGGSPGNSPLHF. The CDR3 DNA is TGTGCCAGCAGCCACCCGGGAGGGACAGGGGGATCTCCGGGGAATTCACCCCTCCACTTT.

The V gene is TRBV7-9, the J gene TRBJ1-3; no clear D. Between the trimmed V and J ends, which lost 6 bases and 2 bases, there was a span of 11 bases. CDR1 and CDR2 from the germline V gene are SEHNR and FQNEAQ (reference sequence). This CDR3 region has 14 residues. CDR3 sequence reads: CASSQNSAGNTIYF. The CDR3 DNA sequence: TGTGCCAGCAGTCAAAACTCAGCTGGAAACACCATATATTTT.

The chain employs TRBV7-9 and TRBJ2-1, with TRBD1 matching 7 bases. V dropped 0 bases and J dropped 7; count of bases not matched to a gene: 6. This CDR3 is 15 amino acids long. Germline V lookup: CDR1 SEHNR, CDR2 FQNEAQ (reference sequence). Here the CDR3 reads CASSLAVGRGNEQFF. The CDR3 DNA sequence: TGTGCCAGCAGCTTAGCGGTCGGCAGGGGGAATGAGCAGTTCTTC.